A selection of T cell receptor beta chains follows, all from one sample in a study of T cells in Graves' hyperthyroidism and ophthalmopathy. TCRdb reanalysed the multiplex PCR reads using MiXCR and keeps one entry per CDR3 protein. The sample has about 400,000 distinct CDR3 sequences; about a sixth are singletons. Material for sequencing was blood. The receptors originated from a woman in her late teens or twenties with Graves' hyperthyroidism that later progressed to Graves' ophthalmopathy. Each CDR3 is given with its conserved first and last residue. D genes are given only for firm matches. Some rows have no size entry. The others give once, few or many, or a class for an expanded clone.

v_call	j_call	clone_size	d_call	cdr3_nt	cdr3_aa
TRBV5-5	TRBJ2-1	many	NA	TGTGCCAGCAGCTATAACCGGGGCAGCTCCTACAATGAGCAGTTCTTC	CASSYNRGSSYNEQFF
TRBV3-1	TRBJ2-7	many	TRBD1	TGTGCCAGCAGCGTGGGACAGTCCTACGAGCAGTACTTC	CASSVGQSYEQYF
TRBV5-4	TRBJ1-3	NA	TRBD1	TGTGCCAGCACCTTCGGAGGGGGACAGGGGGTACAAAACACCATATATTTT	CASTFGGGQGVQNTIYF
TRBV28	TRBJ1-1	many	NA	TGTGCCAGCAGTGCGTACAGGGAGGAGACTGAAGCTTTCTTT	CASSAYREETEAFF
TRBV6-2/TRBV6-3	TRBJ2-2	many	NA	TGTGCCAGCAGTTACTCCCGCGCGACGAACACCGGGGAGCTGTTTTTT	CASSYSRATNTGELFF
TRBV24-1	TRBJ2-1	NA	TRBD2	TGTGCCACCAGTGGGACTAGCGGGTTCCTCACCTACAATGAGCAGTTCTTC	CATSGTSGFLTYNEQFF
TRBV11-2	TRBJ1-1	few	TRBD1	TGTGCCAGCAGCTTACACAGGGGAGCCACTGAAGCTTTCTTT	CASSLHRGATEAFF
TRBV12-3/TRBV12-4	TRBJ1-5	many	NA	TGTGCCAGCAGTCGTGCAGGAATTAGCAATCAGCCCCAGCATTTT	CASSRAGISNQPQHF
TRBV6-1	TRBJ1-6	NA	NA	TGTGCCAGCAGATCGGTTCGGAATTCACCCCTCCACTTT	CASRSVRNSPLHF
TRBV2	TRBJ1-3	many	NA	TGTGCCAGCAGGGACACCTCTGGAAACACCATATATTTT	CASRDTSGNTIYF
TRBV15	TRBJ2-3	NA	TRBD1	TGTGCCACCAGCAGGAGACAGGGGGTCACAGATACGCAGTATTTT	CATSRRQGVTDTQYF
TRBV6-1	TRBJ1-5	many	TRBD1	TGTGCCAGCAGGCGAACCGGGACAGGGGTTCAGCCCCAGCATTTT	CASRRTGTGVQPQHF
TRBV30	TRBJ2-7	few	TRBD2	TGTGCCTGGAGCCGGTCTAGCGGGAGTTACGAGCAGTACTTC	CAWSRSSGSYEQYF
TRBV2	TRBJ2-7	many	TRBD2	TGTGCCAGCAGTACCCAGGGGACTAGCTCCGAGCAGTACTTC	CASSTQGTSSEQYF